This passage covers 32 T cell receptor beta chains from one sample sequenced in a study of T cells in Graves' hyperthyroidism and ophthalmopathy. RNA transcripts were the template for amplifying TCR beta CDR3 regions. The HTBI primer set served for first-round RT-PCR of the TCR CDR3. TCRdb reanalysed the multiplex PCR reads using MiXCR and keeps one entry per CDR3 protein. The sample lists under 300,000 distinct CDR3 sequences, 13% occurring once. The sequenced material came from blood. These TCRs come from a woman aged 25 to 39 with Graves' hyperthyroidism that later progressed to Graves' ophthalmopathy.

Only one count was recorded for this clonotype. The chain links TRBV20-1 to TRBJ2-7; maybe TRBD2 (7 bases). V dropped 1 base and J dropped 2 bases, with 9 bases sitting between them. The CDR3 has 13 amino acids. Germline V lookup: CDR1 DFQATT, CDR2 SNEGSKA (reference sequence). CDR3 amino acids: CSARGGGPYEQYF. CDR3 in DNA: TGCAGTGCTAGAGGGGGGGGGCCCTACGAGCAGTACTTC.

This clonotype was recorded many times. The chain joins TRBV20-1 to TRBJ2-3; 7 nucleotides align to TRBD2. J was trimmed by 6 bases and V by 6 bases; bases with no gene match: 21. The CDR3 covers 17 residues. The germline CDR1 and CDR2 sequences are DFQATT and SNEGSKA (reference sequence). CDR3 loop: CSAYVGQRDPYGDTQYF. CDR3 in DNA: TGCAGTGCCTACGTTGGTCAGCGGGATCCGTATGGGGATACGCAGTATTTT.

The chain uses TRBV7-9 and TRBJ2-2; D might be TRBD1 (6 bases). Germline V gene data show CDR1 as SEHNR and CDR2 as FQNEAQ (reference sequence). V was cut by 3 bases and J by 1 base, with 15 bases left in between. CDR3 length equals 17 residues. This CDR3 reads CASSFASGVMNTGELFF. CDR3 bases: TGTGCCAGCAGCTTCGCCTCAGGGGTAATGAACACCGGGGAGCTGTTTTTT.

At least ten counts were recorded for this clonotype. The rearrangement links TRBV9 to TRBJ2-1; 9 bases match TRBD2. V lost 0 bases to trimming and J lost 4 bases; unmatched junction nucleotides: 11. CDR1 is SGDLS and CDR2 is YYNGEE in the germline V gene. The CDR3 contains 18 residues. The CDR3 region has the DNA TGTGCCAGCAGCGTAGGACAGACAGTAGCGGGAGTGTACAATGAGCAGTTCTTC. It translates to CASSVGQTVAGVYNEQFF.

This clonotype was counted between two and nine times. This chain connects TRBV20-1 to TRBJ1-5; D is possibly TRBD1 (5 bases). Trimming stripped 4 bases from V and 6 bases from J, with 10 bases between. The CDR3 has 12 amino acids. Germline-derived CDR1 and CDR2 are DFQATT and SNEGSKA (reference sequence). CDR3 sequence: CSATGLTQPQHF. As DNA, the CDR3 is TGCAGTGCTACAGGGTTGACTCAGCCCCAGCATTTT.

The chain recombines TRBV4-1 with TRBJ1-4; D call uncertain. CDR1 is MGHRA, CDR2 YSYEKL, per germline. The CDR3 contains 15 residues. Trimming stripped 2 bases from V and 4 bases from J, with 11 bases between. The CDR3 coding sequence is TGCGCCAGCAGCCAAATTTTGAGGAATAATGAAAAACTGTTTTTT. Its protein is CASSQILRNNEKLFF.

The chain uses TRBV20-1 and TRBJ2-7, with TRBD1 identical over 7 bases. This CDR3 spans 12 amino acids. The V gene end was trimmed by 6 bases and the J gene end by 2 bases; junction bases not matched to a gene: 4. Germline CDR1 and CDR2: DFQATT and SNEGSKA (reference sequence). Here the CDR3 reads CSARTGAYEQYF. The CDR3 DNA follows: TGCAGTGCAAGGACAGGAGCCTACGAGCAGTACTTC.

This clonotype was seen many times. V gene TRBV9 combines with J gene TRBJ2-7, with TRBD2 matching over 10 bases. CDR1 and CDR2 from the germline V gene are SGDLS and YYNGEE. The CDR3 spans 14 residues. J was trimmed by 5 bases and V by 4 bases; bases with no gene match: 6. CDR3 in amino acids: CASSPSGRKDEQYF. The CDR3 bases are TGTGCCAGCAGCCCTAGCGGGAGAAAGGACGAGCAGTACTTC.

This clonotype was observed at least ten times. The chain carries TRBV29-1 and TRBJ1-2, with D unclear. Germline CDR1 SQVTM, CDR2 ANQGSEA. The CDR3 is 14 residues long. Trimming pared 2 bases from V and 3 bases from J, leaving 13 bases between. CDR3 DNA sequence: TGCAGCGTTGAAATGTCAGCACCTTACTATGGCTACACCTTC. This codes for CSVEMSAPYYGYTF. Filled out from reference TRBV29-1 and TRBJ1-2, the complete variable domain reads SAVISQKPSRDICQRGTSLTIQCQVDSQVTMMFWYRQQPGQSLTLIATANQGSEATYESGFVIDKFPISRPNLTFSTLTVSNMSPEDSSIYLCSVEMSAPYYGYTFGSGTRLTVV.

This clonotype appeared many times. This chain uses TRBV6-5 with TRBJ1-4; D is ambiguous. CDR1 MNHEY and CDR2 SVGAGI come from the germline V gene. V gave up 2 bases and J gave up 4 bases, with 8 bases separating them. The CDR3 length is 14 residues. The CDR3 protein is CASSYTLGNEKLFF. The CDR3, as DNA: TGTGCCAGCAGTTACACGTTGGGTAATGAAAAACTGTTTTTT.

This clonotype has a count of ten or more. The DNA for the CDR3 is TGTGCCAGCAGTTGGGACAGGATCTATGGCTACACCTTC. Translating gives CASSWDRIYGYTF. V gene TRBV28 combines with J gene TRBJ1-2, with 8 positions matching TRBD1. Germline CDR1 and CDR2: MDHEN and SYDVKM. This CDR3 region has 13 residues. J was trimmed by 4 bases and V by 4 bases; bases with no gene match: 2.

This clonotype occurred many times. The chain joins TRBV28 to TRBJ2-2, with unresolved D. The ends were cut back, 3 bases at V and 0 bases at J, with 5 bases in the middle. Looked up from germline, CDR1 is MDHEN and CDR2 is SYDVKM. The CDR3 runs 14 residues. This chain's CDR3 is CASSLTANTGELFF. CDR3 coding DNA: TGTGCCAGCAGTTTGACCGCGAACACCGGGGAGCTGTTTTTT.

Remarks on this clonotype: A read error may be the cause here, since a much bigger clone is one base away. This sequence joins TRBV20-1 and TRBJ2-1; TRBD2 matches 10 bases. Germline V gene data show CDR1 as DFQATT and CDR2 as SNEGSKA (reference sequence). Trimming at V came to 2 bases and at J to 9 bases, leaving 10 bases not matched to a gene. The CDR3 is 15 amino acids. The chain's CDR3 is CSARSLAGEVSEQFF. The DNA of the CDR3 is TGCAGTGCTAGAAGCCTAGCGGGAGAGGTCAGTGAGCAGTTCTTC.

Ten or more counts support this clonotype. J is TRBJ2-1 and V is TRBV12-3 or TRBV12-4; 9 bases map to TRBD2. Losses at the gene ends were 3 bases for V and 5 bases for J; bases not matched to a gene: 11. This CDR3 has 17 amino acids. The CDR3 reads CASSFVAGGVEDNEQFF. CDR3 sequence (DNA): TGTGCCAGCAGTTTCGTGGCGGGAGGGGTGGAGGACAATGAGCAGTTCTTC.

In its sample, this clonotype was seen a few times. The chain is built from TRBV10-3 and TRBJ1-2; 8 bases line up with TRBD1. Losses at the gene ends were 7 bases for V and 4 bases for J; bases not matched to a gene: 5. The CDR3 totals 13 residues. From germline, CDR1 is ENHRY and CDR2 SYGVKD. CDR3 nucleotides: TGTGCCATCACCCAGGGGGCCTTCTATGGCTACACCTTC. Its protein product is CAITQGAFYGYTF.

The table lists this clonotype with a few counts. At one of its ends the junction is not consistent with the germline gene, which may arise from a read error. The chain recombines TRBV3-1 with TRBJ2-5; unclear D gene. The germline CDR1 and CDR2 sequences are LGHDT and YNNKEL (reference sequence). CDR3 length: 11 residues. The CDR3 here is CASSQGRDQCF. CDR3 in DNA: TGTGCCAGCAGCCAAGGTAGAGACCAGTGCTTC.

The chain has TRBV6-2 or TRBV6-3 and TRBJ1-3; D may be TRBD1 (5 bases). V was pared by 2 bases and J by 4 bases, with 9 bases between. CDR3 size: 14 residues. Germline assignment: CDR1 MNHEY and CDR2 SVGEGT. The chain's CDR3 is CASSYQGSGNTIYF. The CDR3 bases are TGTGCCAGCAGTTACCAGGGTTCCGGAAACACCATATATTTT.

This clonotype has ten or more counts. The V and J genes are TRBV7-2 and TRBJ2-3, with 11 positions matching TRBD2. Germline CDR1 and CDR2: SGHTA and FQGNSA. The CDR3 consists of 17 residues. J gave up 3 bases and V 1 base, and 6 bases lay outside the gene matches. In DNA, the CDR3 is TGTGCCAGCAGCTTAGGGTCTAGCGGGAGGCCTACAGATACGCAGTATTTT. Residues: CASSLGSSGRPTDTQYF.

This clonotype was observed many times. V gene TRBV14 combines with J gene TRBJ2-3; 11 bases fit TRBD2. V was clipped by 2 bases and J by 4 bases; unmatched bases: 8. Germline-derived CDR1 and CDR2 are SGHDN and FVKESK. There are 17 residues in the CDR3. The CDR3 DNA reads TGTGCCAGCAGCCAAAATTTGCTAGCGGGAGGTCCAGATACGCAGTATTTT. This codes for CASSQNLLAGGPDTQYF.

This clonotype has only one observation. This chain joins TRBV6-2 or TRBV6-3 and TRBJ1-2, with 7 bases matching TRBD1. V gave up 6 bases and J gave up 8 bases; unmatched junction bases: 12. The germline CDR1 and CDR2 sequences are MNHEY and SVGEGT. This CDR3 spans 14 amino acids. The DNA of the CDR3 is TGTGCCAGCAGAGAGACAGGGTCTTCTGGGGGCTACACCTTC. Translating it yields CASRETGSSGGYTF.

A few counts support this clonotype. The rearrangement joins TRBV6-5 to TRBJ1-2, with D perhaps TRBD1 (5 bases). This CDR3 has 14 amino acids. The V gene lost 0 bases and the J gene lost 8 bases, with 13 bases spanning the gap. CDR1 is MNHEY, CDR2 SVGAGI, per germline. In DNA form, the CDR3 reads TGTGCCAGCAGTTACTCGCGGGGGTCGGGCGGCTACACCTTC. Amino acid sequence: CASSYSRGSGGYTF.

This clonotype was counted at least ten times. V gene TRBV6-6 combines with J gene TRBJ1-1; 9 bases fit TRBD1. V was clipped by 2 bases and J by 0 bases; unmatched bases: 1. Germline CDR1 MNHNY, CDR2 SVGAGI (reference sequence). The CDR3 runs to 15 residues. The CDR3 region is CASSYGTGMNTEAFF. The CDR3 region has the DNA TGTGCCAGCAGTTACGGGACAGGGATGAACACTGAAGCTTTCTTT.

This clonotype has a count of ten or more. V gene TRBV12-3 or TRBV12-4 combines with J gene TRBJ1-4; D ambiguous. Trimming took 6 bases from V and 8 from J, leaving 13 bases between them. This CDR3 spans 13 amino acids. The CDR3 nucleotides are TGTGCCAGCAGCCAGGACCTTGGCGAAAAACTGTTTTTT. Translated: CASSQDLGEKLFF.

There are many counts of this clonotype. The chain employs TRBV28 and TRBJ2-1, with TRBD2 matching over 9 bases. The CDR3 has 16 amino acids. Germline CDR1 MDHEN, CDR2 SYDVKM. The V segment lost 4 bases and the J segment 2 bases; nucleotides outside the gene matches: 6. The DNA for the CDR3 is TGTGCCAGCAGTTCGACTAGCGGAGGCCCCTACAATGAGCAGTTCTTC. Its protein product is CASSSTSGGPYNEQFF.

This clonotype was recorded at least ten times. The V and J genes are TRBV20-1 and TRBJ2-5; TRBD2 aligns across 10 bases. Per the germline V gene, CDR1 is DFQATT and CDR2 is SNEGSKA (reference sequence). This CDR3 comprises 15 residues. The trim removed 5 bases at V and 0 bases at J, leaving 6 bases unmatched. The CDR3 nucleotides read TGCAGTGCTTTACGACTAGCGGGTAACCAAGAGACCCAGTACTTC. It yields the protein CSALRLAGNQETQYF.

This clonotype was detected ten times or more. CDR3 sequence: CASSLRGTPPYGYTF. The DNA of the CDR3 is TGTGCCAGCAGTTTGAGGGGTACTCCCCCTTATGGCTACACCTTC. The chain couples TRBV6-1 to TRBJ1-2; possible D gene TRBD1, 5 bases. Germline V gene sequence: CDR1 MNHNS, CDR2 SASEGT. Trimming pared 5 bases from V and 5 bases from J, leaving 18 bases between. CDR3 size: 15 residues.

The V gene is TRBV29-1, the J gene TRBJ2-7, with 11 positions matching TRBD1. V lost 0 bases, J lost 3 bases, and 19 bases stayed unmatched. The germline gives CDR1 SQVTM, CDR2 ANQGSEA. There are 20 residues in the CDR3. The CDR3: CSVEDGQGEAGDRGVYEQYF. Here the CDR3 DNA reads TGCAGCGTTGAAGATGGACAGGGTGAGGCCGGGGACAGGGGGGTCTACGAGCAGTACTTC.

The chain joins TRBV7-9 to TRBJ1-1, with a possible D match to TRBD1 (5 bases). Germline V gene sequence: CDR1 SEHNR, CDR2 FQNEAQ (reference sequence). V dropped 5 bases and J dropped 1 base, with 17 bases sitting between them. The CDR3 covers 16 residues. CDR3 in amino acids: CASSPPGGSRNTEAFF. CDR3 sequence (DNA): TGTGCCAGCAGCCCACCTGGGGGATCCAGGAACACTGAAGCTTTCTTT.

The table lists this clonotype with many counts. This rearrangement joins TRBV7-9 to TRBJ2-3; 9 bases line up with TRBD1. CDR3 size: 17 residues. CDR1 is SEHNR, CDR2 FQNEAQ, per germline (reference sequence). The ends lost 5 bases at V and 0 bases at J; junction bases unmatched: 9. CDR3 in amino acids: CASSLGQGYTSTDTQYF. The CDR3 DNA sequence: TGTGCCAGCAGCCTGGGACAGGGCTATACTAGCACAGATACGCAGTATTTT.

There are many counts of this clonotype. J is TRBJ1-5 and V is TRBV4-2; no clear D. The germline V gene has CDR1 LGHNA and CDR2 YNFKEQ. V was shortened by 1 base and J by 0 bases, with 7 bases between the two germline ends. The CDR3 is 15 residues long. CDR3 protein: CASSQGTLSNQPQHF. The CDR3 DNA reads TGTGCCAGCAGCCAAGGCACACTTAGCAATCAGCCCCAGCATTTT.

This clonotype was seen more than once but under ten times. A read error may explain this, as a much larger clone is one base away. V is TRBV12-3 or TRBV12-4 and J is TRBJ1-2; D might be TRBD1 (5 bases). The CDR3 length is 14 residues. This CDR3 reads CASIRDELSYGCTF. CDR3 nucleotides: TGTGCCAGCATTCGGGACGAATTAAGCTATGGCTGCACCTTC.

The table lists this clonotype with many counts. The CDR3 region is CASSLVFRTSLYNEQFF. The CDR3 nucleotides read TGTGCCAGCAGCTTAGTTTTCAGGACTAGCCTATACAATGAGCAGTTCTTC. The chain recombines TRBV11-2 with TRBJ2-1; 8 nucleotides agree with TRBD2. The CDR3 consists of 17 residues. Trimming at V came to 1 base and at J to 4 bases, leaving 9 bases not matched to a gene. Germline values: CDR1 SGHAT, CDR2 FQNNGV.